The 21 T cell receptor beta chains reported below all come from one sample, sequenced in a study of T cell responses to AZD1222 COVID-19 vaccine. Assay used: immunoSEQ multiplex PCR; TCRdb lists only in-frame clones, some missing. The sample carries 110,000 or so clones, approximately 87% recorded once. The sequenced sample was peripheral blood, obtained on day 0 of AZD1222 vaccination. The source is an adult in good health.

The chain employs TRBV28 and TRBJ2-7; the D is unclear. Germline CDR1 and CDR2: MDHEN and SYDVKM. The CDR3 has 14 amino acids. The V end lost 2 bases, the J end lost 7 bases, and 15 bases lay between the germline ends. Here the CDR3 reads CASSLLDRSREQYF. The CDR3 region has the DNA TGTGCCAGCAGTTTACTTGATAGATCTCGAGAGCAGTACTTC.

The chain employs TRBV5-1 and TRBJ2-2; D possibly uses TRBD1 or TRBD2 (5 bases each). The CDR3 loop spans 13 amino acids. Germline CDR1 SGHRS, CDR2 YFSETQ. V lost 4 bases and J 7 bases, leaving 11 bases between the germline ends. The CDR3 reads CASSLGENGELFF. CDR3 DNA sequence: TGCGCCAGCAGCCTGGGGGAGAACGGGGAGCTGTTTTTT.

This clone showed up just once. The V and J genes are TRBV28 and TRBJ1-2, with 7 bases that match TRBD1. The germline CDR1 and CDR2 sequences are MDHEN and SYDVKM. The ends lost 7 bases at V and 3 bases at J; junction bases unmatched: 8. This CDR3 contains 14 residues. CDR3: CASNRQGEDYGYTF. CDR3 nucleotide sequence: TGTGCCAGCAATAGACAGGGAGAGGACTATGGCTACACCTTC.

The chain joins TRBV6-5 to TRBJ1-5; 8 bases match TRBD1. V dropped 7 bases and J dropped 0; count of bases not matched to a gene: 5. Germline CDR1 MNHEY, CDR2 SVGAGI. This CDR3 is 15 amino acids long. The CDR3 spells CASTLQGVSNQPQHF. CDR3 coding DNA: TGTGCCAGCACTCTACAGGGGGTTAGCAATCAGCCCCAGCATTTT.

The CDR3 here is CASTLAGAFQPQHF. DNA of the CDR3: TGTGCCAGCACCTTGGCTGGGGCTTTTCAGCCCCAGCATTTT. The chain carries TRBV28 and TRBJ1-5; the D gene is possibly TRBD1 (5 bases). In germline, CDR1 is MDHEN, CDR2 SYDVKM. The CDR3 consists of 14 residues. V was trimmed by 7 bases and J by 6 bases, leaving 16 bases between them.

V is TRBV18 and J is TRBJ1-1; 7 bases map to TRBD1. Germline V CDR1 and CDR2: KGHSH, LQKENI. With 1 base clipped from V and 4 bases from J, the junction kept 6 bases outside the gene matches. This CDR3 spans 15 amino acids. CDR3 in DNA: TGTGCCAGCTCACCACAGACAGGGCTGGGCACTGAAGCTTTCTTT. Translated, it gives CASSPQTGLGTEAFF.

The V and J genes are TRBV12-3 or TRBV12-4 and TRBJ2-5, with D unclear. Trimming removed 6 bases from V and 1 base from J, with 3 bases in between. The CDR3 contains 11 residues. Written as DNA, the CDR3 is TGTGCCAGCAGCCCCCAAGAGACCCAGTACTTC. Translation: CASSPQETQYF.

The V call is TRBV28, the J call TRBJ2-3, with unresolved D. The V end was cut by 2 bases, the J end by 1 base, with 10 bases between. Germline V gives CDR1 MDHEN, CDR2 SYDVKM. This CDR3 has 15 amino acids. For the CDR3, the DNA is TGTGCCAGCAGTTTACGGATAGACGGCACAGATACGCAGTATTTT. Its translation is CASSLRIDGTDTQYF.

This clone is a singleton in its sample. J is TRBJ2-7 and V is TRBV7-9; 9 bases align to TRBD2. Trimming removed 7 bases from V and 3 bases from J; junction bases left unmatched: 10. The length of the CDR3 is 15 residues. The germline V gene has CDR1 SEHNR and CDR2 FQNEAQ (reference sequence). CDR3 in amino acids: CASTKETSGNYEQYF. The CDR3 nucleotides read TGTGCCAGCACCAAAGAGACTAGCGGCAACTACGAGCAGTACTTC.

The CDR3 DNA reads as TGTGCCAGCAGCCTAAACAGGGCTTCTAACTATGGCTACACCTTC. The encoded protein is CASSLNRASNYGYTF. The chain carries TRBV28 and TRBJ1-2; tentative D call: TRBD1 (6 bases). The ends were cut back, 6 bases at V and 0 bases at J, with 14 bases in the middle. The V gene's germline CDR1 is MDHEN and CDR2 SYDVKM. The CDR3 has 15 residues.

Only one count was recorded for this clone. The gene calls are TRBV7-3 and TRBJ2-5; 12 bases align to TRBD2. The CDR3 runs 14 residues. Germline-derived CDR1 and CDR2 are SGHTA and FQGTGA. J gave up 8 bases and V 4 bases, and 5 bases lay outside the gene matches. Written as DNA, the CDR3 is TGTGCCAGCAGCTCGACTAGCGGGAGCGGAACCCAGTACTTC. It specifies CASSSTSGSGTQYF.

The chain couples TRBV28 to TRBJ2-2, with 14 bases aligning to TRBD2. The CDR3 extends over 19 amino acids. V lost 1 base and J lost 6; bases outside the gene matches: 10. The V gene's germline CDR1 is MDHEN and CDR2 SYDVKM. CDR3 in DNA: TGTGCCAGCAGTTTATACGGGACTAGCGGGAGTGGGAGGGCCGGGGAGCTGTTTTTT. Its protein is CASSLYGTSGSGRAGELFF.

The CDR3 loop reads CASSLVQGGGQPQHF. In DNA, the CDR3 is TGTGCCAGCAGCTTAGTTCAGGGAGGTGGTCAGCCCCAGCATTTT. The chain employs TRBV7-2 and TRBJ1-5; D may be TRBD1 (5 bases). The CDR3 totals 15 residues. Germline assignment: CDR1 SGHTA and CDR2 FQGNSA. Trimming stripped 1 base from V and 6 bases from J, with 13 bases between.

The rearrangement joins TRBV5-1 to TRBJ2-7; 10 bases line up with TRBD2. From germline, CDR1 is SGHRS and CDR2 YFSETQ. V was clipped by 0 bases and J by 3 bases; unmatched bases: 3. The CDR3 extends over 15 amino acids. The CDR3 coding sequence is TGCGCCAGCAGCTTGGCTAGCGGGAGTATCTACGAGCAGTACTTC. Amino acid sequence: CASSLASGSIYEQYF.

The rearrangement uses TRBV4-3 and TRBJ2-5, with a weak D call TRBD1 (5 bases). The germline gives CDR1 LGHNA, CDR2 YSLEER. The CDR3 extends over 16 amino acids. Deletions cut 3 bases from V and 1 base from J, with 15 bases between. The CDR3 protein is CASSHVLGQAQETQYF. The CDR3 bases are TGCGCCAGCAGCCACGTTTTGGGGCAGGCCCAAGAGACCCAGTACTTC.

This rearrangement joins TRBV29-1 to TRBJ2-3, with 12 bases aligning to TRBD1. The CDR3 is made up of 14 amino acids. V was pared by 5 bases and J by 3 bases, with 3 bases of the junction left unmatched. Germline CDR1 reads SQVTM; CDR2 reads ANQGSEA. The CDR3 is CSVRDRGPTDTQYF. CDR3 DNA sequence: TGCAGCGTTAGGGACAGGGGGCCAACAGATACGCAGTATTTT.

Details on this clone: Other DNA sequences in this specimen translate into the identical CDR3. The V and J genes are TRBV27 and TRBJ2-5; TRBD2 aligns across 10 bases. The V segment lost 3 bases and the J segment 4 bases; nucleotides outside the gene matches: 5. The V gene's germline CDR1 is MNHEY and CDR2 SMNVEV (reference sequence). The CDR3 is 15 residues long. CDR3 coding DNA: TGTGCCAGCAGTTTGAGAGCGGGGGGGCGAGAGACCCAGTACTTC. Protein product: CASSLRAGGRETQYF.

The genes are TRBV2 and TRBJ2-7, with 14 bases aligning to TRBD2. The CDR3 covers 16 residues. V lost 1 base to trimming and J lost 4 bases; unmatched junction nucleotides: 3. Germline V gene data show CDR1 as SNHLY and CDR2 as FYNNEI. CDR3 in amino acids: CASSEVGLAGGYEQYF. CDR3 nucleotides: TGTGCCAGCAGTGAAGTTGGACTAGCGGGAGGTTACGAGCAGTACTTC.

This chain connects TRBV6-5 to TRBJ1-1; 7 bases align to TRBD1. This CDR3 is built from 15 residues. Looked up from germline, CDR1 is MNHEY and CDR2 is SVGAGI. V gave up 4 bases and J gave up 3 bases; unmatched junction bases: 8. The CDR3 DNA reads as TGTGCCAGCAGTTTCCCTCCAGGGGGTGACACTGAAGCTTTCTTT. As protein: CASSFPPGGDTEAFF.

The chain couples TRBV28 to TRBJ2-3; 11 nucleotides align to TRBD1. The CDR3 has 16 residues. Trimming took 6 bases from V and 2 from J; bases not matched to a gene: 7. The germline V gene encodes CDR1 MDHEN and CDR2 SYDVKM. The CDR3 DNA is TGTGCCAGCAGCTCCGAGGGACAGGGGGTCACAGATACGCAGTATTTT. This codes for CASSSEGQGVTDTQYF.

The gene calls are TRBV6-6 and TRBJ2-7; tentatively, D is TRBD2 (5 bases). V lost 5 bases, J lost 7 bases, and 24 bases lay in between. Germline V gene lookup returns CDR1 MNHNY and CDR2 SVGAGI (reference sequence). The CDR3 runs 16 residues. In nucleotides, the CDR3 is TGTGCCAGCAGTGGCCCTTTAGGAACAGCGGTTAGGGAGCAGTACTTC. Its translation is CASSGPLGTAVREQYF.